Listed here are 30 T cell receptor beta chains from one sample, sequenced in a study of T cells in Graves' hyperthyroidism and ophthalmopathy. Regions amplified from RNA transcripts were the TCR beta CDR3 regions. The HTBI primer set drove a first-round RT-PCR of the TCR CDR3. MiXCR, run by TCRdb on the multiplex PCR reads, gives a single entry per CDR3 protein. Of about 410,000 distinct CDR3 sequences in the sample, around 15% were seen once. Sequenced input: blood. The origin of the receptors is a man between 18 and 35 years old with Graves' ophthalmopathy.

This clonotype was seen more than once but under ten times. The rearrangement uses TRBV5-1 and TRBJ2-1; D ambiguous. V shed 2 bases and J shed 5 bases, with 14 bases lying between them. Germline V CDR1 and CDR2: SGHRS, YFSETQ. CDR3 length equals 15 residues. CDR3 coding DNA: TGCGCCAGCAGCTTAGGGATCCACGCCGACAATGAGCAGTTCTTC. It is translated as CASSLGIHADNEQFF.

The chain carries TRBV15 and TRBJ2-1; TRBD1 agrees at 7 bases. V dropped 3 bases and J dropped 3; count of bases not matched to a gene: 2. The CDR3 runs 14 residues. In germline, CDR1 is LNHNV, CDR2 YYDKDF (reference sequence). Here the CDR3 DNA reads TGTGCCACCAGCAGGAGGACAGGCTACAATGAGCAGTTCTTC. It translates to CATSRRTGYNEQFF.

This sequence joins TRBV7-2 and TRBJ2-1; tentative D call: TRBD1 (6 bases). The CDR3 runs 14 residues. Per the germline V gene, CDR1 is SGHTA and CDR2 is FQGNSA. The V gene lost 5 bases and the J gene lost 6 bases, with 14 bases spanning the gap. The CDR3 is CASSPNTGLNEQFF. The DNA for the CDR3 is TGTGCCAGCAGCCCTAATACAGGGCTCAATGAGCAGTTCTTC.

This clonotype showed up many times. V is TRBV4-2 and J is TRBJ1-2; 7 bases map to TRBD1. CDR1 is LGHNA and CDR2 is YNFKEQ in the germline V gene. V lost 0 bases and J lost 5; bases outside the gene matches: 9. The CDR3 contains 16 residues. CDR3 in amino acids: CASSQDRRGREYGYTF. CDR3 coding DNA: TGTGCCAGCAGCCAAGATAGAAGGGGGCGGGAGTATGGCTACACCTTC.

This clonotype was seen ten or more times. The chain recombines TRBV27 with TRBJ1-1, with TRBD1 as a possible D gene (5 bases). This CDR3 has 12 residues. Trimming left V 7 bases short and J 5 bases short, with 11 bases between. The germline V gene encodes CDR1 MNHEY and CDR2 SMNVEV (reference sequence). For the CDR3, the DNA is TGTGCCAGCAAAACAGGAGCAACTGAAGCTTTCTTT. The encoded protein is CASKTGATEAFF.

This clonotype was recorded at least ten times. The chain uses TRBV11-2 and TRBJ1-5; 8 nucleotides line up with TRBD1. The V gene end was trimmed by 4 bases and the J gene end by 3 bases; junction bases not matched to a gene: 8. This CDR3 region has 16 residues. Germline loops: CDR1 SGHAT, CDR2 FQNNGV. DNA of the CDR3: TGTGCCAGCAGCTCCCTACAGGGGGAGTTCAATCAGCCCCAGCATTTT. It translates to CASSSLQGEFNQPQHF. Full variable domain (rest looked up from reference TRBV11-2 and TRBJ1-5): EAGVAQSPRYKIIEKRQSVAFWCNPISGHATLYWYQQILGQGPKLLIQFQNNGVVDDSQLPKDRFSAERLKGVDSTLKIQPAKLEDSAVYLCASSSLQGEFNQPQHFGDGTRLSIL.

This clonotype was recorded at least ten times. The chain is built from TRBV20-1 and TRBJ1-2, with D unresolved. The V gene's germline CDR1 is DFQATT and CDR2 SNEGSKA (reference sequence). This CDR3 is built from 13 residues. Between the trimmed V and J ends, which lost 5 bases and 6 bases, there was a span of 16 bases. The CDR3 protein is CSAPREVFDGYTF. CDR3 sequence (DNA): TGCAGTGCTCCCCGGGAGGTTTTCGATGGCTACACCTTC.

V and J are TRBV19 and TRBJ2-1; 11 bases align to TRBD2. Germline V CDR1 and CDR2: LNHDA, SQIVND (reference sequence). CDR3 length: 15 residues. V lost 4 bases to trimming and J lost 4 bases; unmatched junction nucleotides: 3. As DNA, the CDR3 is TGTGCCAGTAGTACTAGCGGGAGGTTTTACAATGAGCAGTTCTTC. It codes for CASSTSGRFYNEQFF.

This clonotype was seen many times. The V and J genes are TRBV20-1 and TRBJ1-1, with a weak D call TRBD1 (5 bases). Trimming took off 7 bases at V and 0 bases at J, with 12 bases between the two ends. This CDR3 region has 13 residues. Germline-derived CDR1 and CDR2 are DFQATT and SNEGSKA (reference sequence). In DNA, the CDR3 is TGCAGTGGCCGGGGCTCAATGAACACTGAAGCTTTCTTT. The encoded protein is CSGRGSMNTEAFF.

V gene TRBV10-3 combines with J gene TRBJ1-5; D uncertain. The CDR3 runs 15 residues. The germline V and J ends were trimmed by 3 bases and 6 bases, with 15 bases remaining between them. CDR1 and CDR2 from the germline V gene are ENHRY and SYGVKD. CDR3 nucleotides: TGTGCCATCAGTGAAAAAAGGGCAGTTCCTCAGCCCCAGCATTTT. It yields the protein CAISEKRAVPQPQHF.

V usage is TRBV12-3 or TRBV12-4 and J usage is TRBJ1-6, with D maybe TRBD1 (5 bases). The CDR3 totals 15 residues. Trimming shortened V by 6 bases and J by 8 bases, and 17 bases separated the two germline ends. The CDR3 region is CASREKRGFDSPLHF. CDR3 nucleotides: TGTGCCAGCAGAGAAAAGAGGGGTTTTGATTCACCCCTCCACTTT.

The table lists this clonotype with many counts. In DNA form, the CDR3 reads TGTGCCAGCAGCCCACTGGGACTAGCGGGAGTCACAGATACGCAGTATTTT. This gives the protein CASSPLGLAGVTDTQYF. V is TRBV7-8 and J is TRBJ2-3; 14 nucleotides match TRBD2. The CDR3 runs 17 residues. The V and J ends lost 5 bases and 2 bases, in that order; junction bases with no gene match: 6. CDR1 is SGHVS and CDR2 is FQNEAQ in the germline V gene.

The gene calls are TRBV6-1 and TRBJ1-6, with 9 bases matching TRBD1. The germline V gene encodes CDR1 MNHNS and CDR2 SASEGT. This CDR3 comprises 17 residues. V lost 8 bases to trimming and J lost 7 bases; unmatched junction nucleotides: 15. The CDR3 here is CASHDTQSTGGNSPLHF. The CDR3 DNA reads TGTGCCAGCCATGACACCCAATCGACAGGGGGAAATTCACCCCTCCACTTT.

The rearrangement links TRBV25-1 to TRBJ2-2; D may be TRBD1 (5 bases). Trimming cost V 1 base and J 3 bases, with 6 bases left between them. The CDR3 loop spans 14 amino acids. Germline values: CDR1 MGHDK, CDR2 SYGVNS. The CDR3 sequence: CASSESRDTGELFF. CDR3 bases: TGTGCCAGCAGTGAATCCAGGGACACCGGGGAGCTGTTTTTT.

Ten or more counts support this clonotype. The chain uses TRBV3-1 and TRBJ2-5, with TRBD2 matching 8 bases. From germline, CDR1 is LGHDT and CDR2 YNNKEL (reference sequence). This CDR3 is built from 15 residues. Trimming removed 2 bases from V and 5 bases from J; junction bases left unmatched: 7. CDR3 coding DNA: TGTGCCAGCAGCCAAATACGGGGGGGCCGCGAGACCCAGTACTTC. It translates to CASSQIRGGRETQYF.

This clonotype was picked up many times. V gene TRBV12-3 or TRBV12-4 combines with J gene TRBJ1-1; weak D call: TRBD1 (6 bases). The CDR3 is made up of 13 amino acids. V was cut by 4 bases and J by 6 bases, with 12 bases left in between. The CDR3, as DNA: TGTGCCAGCAGTTACAGGGATATGTCTGAAGCTTTCTTT. Translated, it gives CASSYRDMSEAFF.

This clonotype has ten or more counts. The chain uses TRBV11-2 and TRBJ2-7, with 13 bases matching TRBD2. With V trimmed by 2 bases and J by 7 bases, 5 bases remained unmatched. Per the germline V gene, CDR1 is SGHAT and CDR2 is FQNNGV. This CDR3 is built from 15 residues. CDR3: CASSLTSGGAGEQYF. CDR3 DNA sequence: TGTGCCAGCAGCTTAACTAGCGGGGGGGCGGGTGAGCAGTACTTC.

This clonotype showed up many times. The chain has TRBV6-1 and TRBJ1-1, with 7 positions matching TRBD1. J lost 1 base, V lost 3 bases, and 5 bases had no gene match. Germline V gives CDR1 MNHNS, CDR2 SASEGT. The CDR3 loop spans 15 amino acids. The CDR3 protein is CASSDRGTANTEAFF. CDR3 DNA sequence: TGTGCCAGCAGTGACAGAGGGACAGCGAACACTGAAGCTTTCTTT.

This chain uses TRBV24-1 with TRBJ2-7; 10 positions agree with TRBD1. The CDR3 is 15 residues long. Trimming cost V 1 base and J 7 bases; bases outside gene matches: 6. Germline V gene data show CDR1 as KGHDR and CDR2 as SFDVKD. CDR3 protein: CATSDLRQGAWEQYF. In DNA form, the CDR3 reads TGTGCCACCAGTGATTTACGACAGGGGGCTTGGGAGCAGTACTTC.

This clonotype was detected many times. The chain combines TRBV9 with TRBJ2-3; TRBD2 aligns across 12 bases. Per the germline V gene, CDR1 is SGDLS and CDR2 is YYNGEE. The ends lost 1 base at V and 6 bases at J; junction bases unmatched: 3. The CDR3 length is 15 residues. The chain's CDR3 is CASSVTGTSGDTQYF. The CDR3 DNA sequence: TGTGCCAGCAGCGTAACTGGGACTAGCGGGGATACGCAGTATTTT.

There are many counts of this clonotype. The chain carries TRBV12-3 or TRBV12-4 and TRBJ2-7, with D possibly being TRBD1 (5 bases). The CDR3 is 13 amino acids. Trimming took 6 bases from V and 3 from J, leaving 12 bases between them. The CDR3 sequence is CASRSTEDYEQYF. CDR3 DNA sequence: TGTGCCAGCAGGTCGACAGAGGACTACGAGCAGTACTTC.

This clonotype appeared many times. The J gene is TRBJ1-1, the V gene TRBV2, with TRBD1 identical over 8 bases. Germline V gene lookup returns CDR1 SNHLY and CDR2 FYNNEI. This CDR3 is built from 13 residues. The junction had 0 bases not matched to a gene; V was cut back by 6 bases and J by 0 bases. The CDR3 coding sequence is TGTGCCAGCAGGGGACAGGTGAACACTGAAGCTTTCTTT. It encodes CASRGQVNTEAFF.

This clonotype was seen many times. The rearrangement links TRBV7-2 to TRBJ2-1, with TRBD2 identical over 7 bases. Germline V gives CDR1 SGHTA, CDR2 FQGNSA. The CDR3 contains 15 residues. J lost 7 bases, V lost 3 bases, and 9 bases had no gene match. CDR3 in DNA: TGTGCCAGCAGCTTTACGGGAGGCCCCGAAAATGAGCAGTTCTTC. Protein product: CASSFTGGPENEQFF.

This clonotype was picked up a small number of times. V is TRBV19 and J is TRBJ2-1; D is uncertain. Deletions cut 4 bases from V and 8 bases from J, with 9 bases between. The CDR3 has 12 amino acids. From germline, CDR1 is LNHDA and CDR2 SQIVND (reference sequence). CDR3 sequence: CASSRREYEQFF. The CDR3 nucleotides read TGTGCCAGTAGTAGAAGGGAATATGAGCAGTTCTTC. Together with reference TRBV19 and TRBJ2-1, the CDR3 gives the full variable domain: DGGITQSPKYLFRKEGQNVTLSCEQNLNHDAMYWYRQDPGQGLRLIYYSQIVNDFQKGDIAEGYSVSREKKESFPLTVTSAQKNPTAFYLCASSRREYEQFFGPGTRLTVL.

V is TRBV18 and J is TRBJ2-5; D may be TRBD2 (5 bases). CDR3 length: 13 amino acids. Trimming took 3 bases from V and 5 from J, leaving 10 bases between them. Germline CDR1 and CDR2: KGHSH and LQKENI. CDR3 in amino acids: CASSPEEWETQYF. The CDR3 DNA follows: TGTGCCAGCTCACCGGAGGAGTGGGAGACCCAGTACTTC.

This rearrangement joins TRBV5-1 to TRBJ1-4; a weak D match, TRBD1 (5 bases). This CDR3 is built from 15 residues. Germline lookup yields CDR1 SGHRS and CDR2 YFSETQ. Trimming left V 4 bases short and J 2 bases short, with 12 bases between. The CDR3 DNA follows: TGCGCCAGCAGCACCCAGGGTGTCACTAATGAAAAACTGTTTTTT. This sequence encodes CASSTQGVTNEKLFF. Filled out from reference TRBV5-1 and TRBJ1-4, the complete variable domain reads KAGVTQTPRYLIKTRGQQVTLSCSPISGHRSVSWYQQTPGQGLQFLFEYFSETQRNKGNFPGRFSGRQFSNSRSEMNVSTLELGDSALYLCASSTQGVTNEKLFFGSGTQLSVL.

The CDR3 coding sequence is TGTGCCAGCCGACGGGGGATGGGTCTTTACGAGCAGTACTTC. The encoded protein is CASRRGMGLYEQYF. This chain connects TRBV27 to TRBJ2-7; possible D gene TRBD2, 6 bases. The CDR3 runs to 14 residues. V was trimmed by 8 bases and J by 4 bases, leaving 18 bases between them. Per germline, CDR1 MNHEY and CDR2 SMNVEV (reference sequence).

This clonotype was observed a few times. A much larger clonotype is one base distant, so this may be a read error. The chain joins TRBV7-2 to TRBJ2-7; 12 positions match TRBD2. Germline trimming cut 1 base from V and 3 bases from J; bases unmatched to any gene: 4. This CDR3 spans 16 amino acids. Germline V CDR1 and CDR2: SGHTA, FQGNSA. The CDR3 protein is CASSLGTSGVYYEQYF. As DNA, the CDR3 is TGTGCCAGCAGCTTAGGGACTAGCGGGGTCTACTACGAGCAGTACTTC.

This clonotype appeared many times. V gene TRBV20-1 combines with J gene TRBJ1-6; a weak D match, TRBD1 (5 bases). The CDR3 is made up of 16 amino acids. The V end was cut by 0 bases, the J end by 5 bases, with 14 bases between. Germline V gene lookup returns CDR1 DFQATT and CDR2 SNEGSKA (reference sequence). As DNA, the CDR3 is TGCAGTGCTAGAGATCCTAGGGGCGCGAATAATTCACCCCTCCACTTT. Amino acid sequence: CSARDPRGANNSPLHF.

The sample holds many counts of this clonotype. The DNA for the CDR3 is TGTGCCAGCAGCCGAGGTTCTTCCCAAGAGACCCAGTACTTC. Its protein product is CASSRGSSQETQYF. The J gene is TRBJ2-5, the V gene TRBV11-2; D gene ambiguous. V was shortened by 5 bases and J by 1 base, with 11 bases between the two germline ends. Germline V gives CDR1 SGHAT, CDR2 FQNNGV. The CDR3 has 14 residues.